This TCR beta chain appears in the sequencing data of a study of post-analysis software for immune sequencing data. The study, taken as a whole, reports: Elevated frequency relative to controls characterized several TRBV segments in patients, TRBV5-6, TRBV5-1 and TRBV20-1 among them. In multiple sclerosis, normalized Chao1 diversity was significantly below that of controls.

On this clonotype itself: Its matching antigen is unknown. A much larger clone lies one base from this, so it may be a read error.

The length of the CDR3 is 16 residues. V was clipped by 0 bases and J by 7 bases, with 22 bases between them. Germline CDR1 is DFQATT and CDR2 is SNEGSKA (reference sequence). Prepared libraries of TCR beta cDNA carried unique molecular identifiers. TCRdb re-called the PCR reads through MiXCR, storing one row per CDR3 protein. This table holds approximately 160,000 distinct CDR3 sequences, roughly 30% found once. Sequenced input: blood. V and J are TRBV20-1 and TRBJ2-7; no reliable D call. This receptor was taken from a girl between 5 and 17 years old with multiple sclerosis. The CDR3 bases are TGCAGTGCTAGAGATTCGGAACAGAGCTCCTACAATGAGCAGTACTTC. The encoded protein is CSARDSEQSSYNEQYF.